These 6 T cell receptor beta chains share one sample of origin, sequenced in a study of blood T cell repertoires in COVID-19. Libraries were prepared by immunoSEQ multiplex PCR; TCRdb keeps only in-frame clonotypes and omits some of them. The sample lists around 160,000 clones, approximately 90% occurring once. Sequencing input: peripheral blood. The receptors derive from a man in his late teens or twenties with acute or convalescent COVID-19.

This clone was observed once. The chain combines TRBV9 with TRBJ2-3, with 8 bases matching TRBD2. Germline CDR1 is SGDLS and CDR2 is YYNGEE. CDR3 length equals 14 residues. The ends lost 4 bases at V and 6 bases at J; junction bases unmatched: 7. CDR3 sequence reads: CASSSGGGTDTQYF. DNA of the CDR3: TGTGCCAGCAGCTCGGGAGGGGGGACGGATACGCAGTATTTT.

The V call is TRBV18, the J call TRBJ2-1, with 9 bases identical to TRBD2. CDR3 length: 16 residues. V trimming: 2 bases; J trimming: 6 bases; junction bases outside the gene matches: 8. Germline values: CDR1 KGHSH, CDR2 LQKENI. This CDR3 is CASSPESLAGTNEQFF. In DNA, the CDR3 is TGTGCCAGCTCACCAGAGTCACTAGCGGGCACCAATGAGCAGTTCTTC. The complete variable domain, with remaining parts taken from reference TRBV18 and TRBJ2-1, reads NAGVMQNPRHLVRRRGQEARLRCSPMKGHSHVYWYRQLPEEGLKFMVYLQKENIIDESGMPKERFSAEFPKEGPSILRIQQVVRGDSAAYFCASSPESLAGTNEQFFGPGTRLTVL.

The V call is TRBV5-1, the J call TRBJ2-7, with D unresolved. V was trimmed by 1 base and J by 5 bases, leaving 7 bases between them. The CDR3 extends over 12 amino acids. Germline loops: CDR1 SGHRS, CDR2 YFSETQ. The CDR3, as DNA: TGCGCCAGCAGCTTGTACACAGACGAGCAGTACTTC. As protein: CASSLYTDEQYF.

This chain connects TRBV5-1 to TRBJ2-1; tentative D call: TRBD2 (5 bases). The CDR3 covers 16 residues. V was shortened by 0 bases and J by 7 bases, with 17 bases between the two germline ends. Germline V gene sequence: CDR1 SGHRS, CDR2 YFSETQ. The CDR3 region has the DNA TGCGCCAGCAGCTTGGTGGGCGGGCCTACGGGGAATGAGCAGTTCTTC. Protein: CASSLVGGPTGNEQFF.

This chain joins TRBV24-1 and TRBJ2-3; 7 bases map to TRBD2. The V segment lost 1 base and the J segment 8 bases; nucleotides outside the gene matches: 2. Germline V gene data show CDR1 as KGHDR and CDR2 as SFDVKD. The CDR3 consists of 13 residues. The CDR3 is CATSDLPGGTQYF. In DNA, the CDR3 is TGTGCCACCAGTGATTTACCGGGGGGTACGCAGTATTTT.

This clone has just one count. The genes are TRBV20-1 and TRBJ1-4; D is possibly TRBD1 (6 bases). Germline V gene data show CDR1 as DFQATT and CDR2 as SNEGSKA (reference sequence). V was shortened by 5 bases and J by 2 bases, with 12 bases between the two germline ends. The CDR3 totals 14 residues. CDR3 coding DNA: TGCAGTGCTGGTGGGGGGGGCACTAATGAAAAACTGTTTTTT. Protein sequence: CSAGGGGTNEKLFF.